Each of the 32 T cell receptor beta chains below was sequenced from the same sample in a study of CD8+ T cells in alopecia areata. Punch biopsies of lesional scalp, plus peripheral blood, were taken from alopecia areata patients. After isolation, RNA underwent reverse transcription to generate cDNA as the sequencing template. Sequenced by immunoSEQ multiplex PCR; TCRdb stores in-frame clones only, minus some. The table records around 10,000 clones, around three fifths of them present only once. Here the sequenced sample was skin, taken at week 0. The source is a human donor with alopecia areata.

V usage is TRBV6-6 and J usage is TRBJ1-2, with 7 nucleotides matching TRBD1. The CDR3 consists of 15 residues. With V trimmed by 7 bases and J by 7 bases, 15 bases remained unmatched. Germline values: CDR1 MNHNY, CDR2 SVGAGI (reference sequence). The CDR3 bases are TGTGCCAGCAATACAGACAGGGAACAAAGGGGTGGCTACACCTTC. It codes for CASNTDREQRGGYTF.

The gene calls are TRBV7-9 and TRBJ2-7; 7 nucleotides line up with TRBD1. J was trimmed by 4 bases and V by 5 bases; bases with no gene match: 11. This CDR3 spans 15 amino acids. Germline-derived CDR1 and CDR2 are SEHNR and FQNEAQ (reference sequence). The CDR3 region is CASSPRQGIVYEQYF. The DNA for the CDR3 is TGTGCCAGCAGCCCGAGACAGGGTATAGTATACGAGCAGTACTTC.

J is TRBJ1-1 and V is TRBV19, with 9 positions matching TRBD1. This CDR3 region has 12 residues. Germline lookup yields CDR1 LNHDA and CDR2 SQIVND (reference sequence). Trimming removed 2 bases from V and 8 bases from J; junction bases left unmatched: 0. The CDR3 DNA reads TGTGCCAGTAGTATAACAGGGGGCGAAGCTTTCTTT. This sequence encodes CASSITGGEAFF.

The V gene is TRBV10-2, the J gene TRBJ2-7; D is uncertain. Germline lookup yields CDR1 WSHSY and CDR2 SAAADI. The CDR3 contains 12 residues. V was pared by 3 bases and J by 4 bases, with 7 bases between. The CDR3 nucleotides are TGCGCCAGCAGTGATACGGTTTACGAGCAGTACTTC. Its protein is CASSDTVYEQYF.

CDR3 in DNA: TGTGCCAGCAGCCAAGTTTTGCGTCCCCACACCGGGGAGCTGTTTTTT. Its protein is CASSQVLRPHTGELFF. The chain couples TRBV4-2 to TRBJ2-2; D is unresolved. CDR1 and CDR2 (germline): LGHNA, YNFKEQ. V was trimmed by 1 base and J by 3 bases, leaving 12 bases between them. The CDR3 loop spans 16 amino acids.

As to this clone: This may come from a read error, since a much larger clone is one base off. Within the sample, other DNA sequences also encode this same CDR3. The CDR3 protein is CASSLGSGDRETQYF. In DNA form, the CDR3 reads TGTGCTAGCAGCTTAGGAAGCGGGGATAGGGAGACCCAGTACTTC. The chain is built from TRBV7-9 and TRBJ2-5; 7 nucleotides match TRBD2. CDR3 size: 15 residues. Per the germline V gene, CDR1 is SEHNR and CDR2 is FQNEAQ (reference sequence).

This chain joins TRBV9 and TRBJ2-1; D unclear. The CDR3 has 17 residues. CDR1 is SGDLS, CDR2 YYNGEE, per germline. Between the trimmed V and J ends, which lost 4 bases and 0 bases, there was a span of 17 bases. CDR3 nucleotide sequence: TGTGCCAGCAGCCCACCCCGTGGGGTCAGCTCCTACAATGAGCAGTTCTTC. Amino acids: CASSPPRGVSSYNEQFF.

Note on this clone: Other DNA sequences from this sample encode an identical CDR3 as well. V and J are TRBV6-5 and TRBJ1-2, with 11 positions matching TRBD1. After removal of 8 bases from V and 8 bases from J, the junction contained 4 bases not matched to a gene. Looked up from germline, CDR1 is MNHEY and CDR2 is SVGAGI. The CDR3 extends over 12 amino acids. The CDR3 nucleotides read TGTGCCAGCGGGGGACAGGGGGGGGGCTACACCTTC. It specifies CASGGQGGGYTF.

The chain carries TRBV19 and TRBJ2-3, with a weak D call TRBD2 (5 bases). The ends were cut back, 2 bases at V and 5 bases at J, with 8 bases in the middle. The CDR3 sequence is 13 residues long. Per germline, CDR1 LNHDA and CDR2 SQIVND (reference sequence). The CDR3 protein is CASSIQEGDTQYF. In DNA, the CDR3 is TGTGCCAGTAGTATACAAGAGGGAGATACGCAGTATTTT.

V and J are TRBV19 and TRBJ1-1; perhaps TRBD1 as D (6 bases). The CDR3 runs 18 residues. Germline V CDR1 and CDR2: LNHDA, SQIVND (reference sequence). Trimming cost V 4 bases and J 5 bases, with 26 bases left between them. CDR3 residues: CASSTFFNRASARTEAFF. The DNA for the CDR3 is TGTGCCAGTAGTACATTCTTTAACAGGGCTTCAGCGCGAACTGAAGCTTTCTTT.

This clone is termed medium-sized (0.01 to 0.1%). The rearrangement links TRBV10-2 to TRBJ1-1, with D perhaps matching TRBD1 (5 bases). Germline V gene sequence: CDR1 WSHSY, CDR2 SAAADI. CDR3 size: 15 residues. V lost 8 bases, J lost 4 bases, and 20 bases lay in between. The CDR3 protein is CASHQGGGLTTEAFF. CDR3 DNA: TGCGCCAGCCATCAGGGTGGAGGGCTGACCACTGAAGCTTTCTTT.

The rearrangement joins TRBV9 to TRBJ1-6; D is unclear. CDR1 and CDR2 from the germline V gene are SGDLS and YYNGEE. V lost 0 bases and J lost 4, with 5 bases in between. The CDR3 spans 14 residues. The CDR3 nucleotides read TGTGCCAGCAGCGTAGGAGGATATAATTCACCCCTCCACTTT. Amino acids: CASSVGGYNSPLHF. Using reference TRBV9 and TRBJ1-6 for the parts outside the CDR3, the full variable domain is DSGVTQTPKHLITATGQRVTLRCSPRSGDLSVYWYQQSLDQGLQFLIQYYNGEERAKGNILERFSAQQFPDLHSELNLSSLELGDSALYFCASSVGGYNSPLHFGNGTRLTVT.

This sequence joins TRBV27 and TRBJ2-7; the D gene is possibly TRBD1 (5 bases). The ends were cut back, 2 bases at V and 7 bases at J, with 18 bases in the middle. The germline gives CDR1 MNHEY, CDR2 SMNVEV (reference sequence). The CDR3 extends over 15 amino acids. DNA of the CDR3: TGTGCCAGCAGTTTAACACAGGTCTACATCGGGGAGCAGTACTTC. Protein: CASSLTQVYIGEQYF.

This clone was detected a few times. This rearrangement joins TRBV12-2 to TRBJ1-6; the D call TRBD1 from the table was never checked on the DNA. TRBV12-2 constitutes a pseudogene. The CDR3 covers 16 residues. The CDR3 spells CASRPGYSSYNSPLHF. CDR3 DNA sequence: TGTGCAAGTCGCCCAGGTTACAGCTCCTATAATTCACCCCTCCACTTT.

V is TRBV27 and J is TRBJ1-2; D may be TRBD1 (6 bases). CDR1 and CDR2 from the germline V gene are MNHEY and SMNVEV (reference sequence). The CDR3 loop spans 13 amino acids. V was trimmed by 5 bases and J by 5 bases, leaving 12 bases between them. In nucleotides, the CDR3 is TGTGCCAGCAGTGTTACAGGGTTGTATGGCTACACCTTC. It specifies CASSVTGLYGYTF.

This chain joins TRBV7-9 and TRBJ2-1, with TRBD2 matching 8 bases. From germline, CDR1 is SEHNR and CDR2 FQNEAQ (reference sequence). CDR3 length equals 16 residues. The ends lost 2 bases at V and 4 bases at J; junction bases unmatched: 7. The CDR3 sequence is CASSLWTGREYNEQFF. CDR3 coding DNA: TGTGCCAGCAGCTTATGGACCGGGAGGGAATACAATGAGCAGTTCTTC.

This clone has only a few counts. This chain uses TRBV7-2 with TRBJ2-1, with D tentatively TRBD1 or TRBD2 (6 bases each). The CDR3 loop spans 15 amino acids. Per the germline V gene, CDR1 is SGHTA and CDR2 is FQGNSA. The V end was cut by 3 bases, the J end by 4 bases, with 13 bases between. CDR3 sequence (DNA): TGTGCCAGCAGCTTGACACCGGGGGCATACAATGAGCAGTTCTTC. Protein product: CASSLTPGAYNEQFF.

This clone was detected only a few times. One end of the junction fails to match germline, which may point to a read error. The chain carries TRBV28 and TRBJ2-3; 10 bases fit TRBD1. The length of the CDR3 is 16 residues. Per germline, CDR1 MDHEN and CDR2 SYDVKM. CDR3 sequence: CASSIWTGGETDTQYF. CDR3 bases: TGTGCCAGCAGTATATGGACAGGGGGGGAGACAGATACGCAGTATTTT.

The chain joins TRBV7-9 to TRBJ1-2; D may be TRBD1 (6 bases). Germline V gene data show CDR1 as SEHNR and CDR2 as FQNEAQ (reference sequence). The CDR3 has 15 residues. V was pared by 6 bases and J by 4 bases, with 18 bases between. CDR3 sequence reads: CASRLRGVRTYGYTF. CDR3 nucleotide sequence: TGTGCCAGCAGACTTAGGGGGGTAAGGACCTATGGCTACACCTTC.

This clone was seen a handful of times. This rearrangement joins TRBV19 to TRBJ1-1, with D unresolved. The V and J ends lost 5 bases and 6 bases respectively, with 10 bases between them. CDR1 is LNHDA, CDR2 SQIVND, per germline (reference sequence). This CDR3 comprises 12 residues. This chain's CDR3 is CASSLKRSEAFF. The CDR3 DNA reads TGTGCCAGTAGTTTAAAAAGATCTGAAGCTTTCTTT.

The chain carries TRBV7-2 and TRBJ1-1; D possibly corresponds to TRBD1 (6 bases). From germline, CDR1 is SGHTA and CDR2 FQGNSA. This CDR3 has 15 residues. Deletions cut 4 bases from V and 4 bases from J, with 16 bases between. The CDR3 is CASSSGGGVGTEAFF. The CDR3 nucleotides read TGTGCCAGCAGCTCCGGGGGGGGCGTTGGCACTGAAGCTTTCTTT.

The rearrangement links TRBV6-5 to TRBJ2-1; possibly TRBD2 for D (5 bases). CDR1 is MNHEY, CDR2 SVGAGI, per germline. V shed 0 bases and J shed 4 bases, with 13 bases lying between them. This CDR3 comprises 16 residues. CDR3 sequence (DNA): TGTGCCAGCAGTTACTCGAGAAGCGGAGCATACAATGAGCAGTTCTTC. It codes for CASSYSRSGAYNEQFF.

The genes are TRBV7-9 and TRBJ2-7, with a tentative D call TRBD2 (7 bases). The CDR3 is made up of 14 amino acids. The V end was cut by 5 bases, the J end by 2 bases, with 13 bases between. Germline V gene lookup returns CDR1 SEHNR and CDR2 FQNEAQ (reference sequence). The CDR3 coding sequence is TGTGCCAGCAGCCGACGGGGGGCCACCTACGAGCAGTACTTC. Its translation: CASSRRGATYEQYF. The full variable domain, with the rest looked up from reference TRBV7-9 and TRBJ2-7, is DTGVSQNPRHKITKRGQNVTFRCDPISEHNRLYWYRQTLGQGPEFLTYFQNEAQLEKSRLLSDRFSAERPKGSFSTLEIQRTEQGDSAMYLCASSRRGATYEQYFGPGTRLTVT.

The J gene is TRBJ2-7, the V gene TRBV5-6, with TRBD2 matching 7 bases. The trim removed 1 base at V and 2 bases at J, leaving 3 bases unmatched. CDR1 is SGHDT and CDR2 is YYEEEE in the germline V gene. The CDR3 is 14 amino acids. The CDR3 DNA sequence: TGTGCCAGCAGCTTGTGGGGGGGGGCCTACGAGCAGTACTTC. Translated: CASSLWGGAYEQYF.

This clone has just a few counts. The V gene is TRBV6-1, the J gene TRBJ2-2; no clear D. Between the trimmed V and J ends, which lost 5 bases and 4 bases, there was a span of 5 bases. Germline V gene data show CDR1 as MNHNS and CDR2 as SASEGT. This CDR3 has 12 amino acids. CDR3 in amino acids: CASSWFTGELFF. CDR3 nucleotides: TGTGCCAGCAGTTGGTTCACCGGGGAGCTGTTTTTT.

The chain links TRBV9 to TRBJ2-7; 14 bases are shared with TRBD2. The germline gives CDR1 SGDLS, CDR2 YYNGEE. J gave up 3 bases and V 2 bases, and 1 base lay outside the gene matches. The CDR3 is 15 residues long. In DNA, the CDR3 is TGTGCCAGCAGCGTGGGACTAGCGGGAGTCTACGAGCAGTACTTC. Its translation is CASSVGLAGVYEQYF. Looking up the rest from reference TRBV9 and TRBJ2-7 gives the full variable domain: DSGVTQTPKHLITATGQRVTLRCSPRSGDLSVYWYQQSLDQGLQFLIQYYNGEERAKGNILERFSAQQFPDLHSELNLSSLELGDSALYFCASSVGLAGVYEQYFGPGTRLTVT.

This clone was picked up one time. The chain is built from TRBV5-7 and TRBJ1-6, with no clear D. TRBV5-7 is an ORF for which the function is uncertain. V dropped 4 bases and J dropped 6 bases, with 14 bases sitting between them. The CDR3 sequence is 15 residues long. CDR3 in amino acids: CASSPWEGSNSPLHF. Here the CDR3 DNA reads TGTGCCAGCAGCCCTTGGGAAGGAAGTAATTCACCCCTCCACTTT.

This clone has just one count. This rearrangement joins TRBV6-1 to TRBJ1-5, with D unresolved. CDR1 and CDR2 (germline): MNHNS, SASEGT. V was trimmed by 0 bases and J by 5 bases, leaving 14 bases between them. The CDR3 runs to 16 residues. CDR3 sequence (DNA): TGTGCCAGCAGTGAAGCGTGGGGTAGTCGGGATCAGCCCCAGCATTTT. This encodes CASSEAWGSRDQPQHF.

J is TRBJ1-4 and V is TRBV9; 7 bases agree with TRBD1. V trimming: 0 bases; J trimming: 8 bases; junction bases outside the gene matches: 7. The CDR3 extends over 15 amino acids. Germline V lookup: CDR1 SGDLS, CDR2 YYNGEE. CDR3 nucleotide sequence: TGTGCCAGCAGCGTAGAGCCAGGGGGGAACGAAAAACTGTTTTTT. Amino acids: CASSVEPGGNEKLFF.

V usage is TRBV23-1 and J usage is TRBJ2-1, with a weak D call TRBD2 (5 bases). TRBV23-1 is known as an ORF, though its function is uncertain. With 8 bases removed from V and 7 bases from J, the gap between germline ends came to 21 bases. The CDR3 loop spans 15 amino acids. In nucleotides, the CDR3 is TGCGCCAGCGTGACCGGGGTAATCATGAAAAATGAGCAGTTCTTC. Its translation is CASVTGVIMKNEQFF.

V is TRBV19 and J is TRBJ2-1; D uncertain. Germline loops: CDR1 LNHDA, CDR2 SQIVND (reference sequence). Trimming removed 6 bases at V and 3 bases at J, with 21 bases between. This CDR3 spans 17 amino acids. For the CDR3, the DNA is TGTGCCAGTAGAGCCGCCGGGCTGGGATTTAACTACAATGAGCAGTTCTTC. This gives the protein CASRAAGLGFNYNEQFF.

This clone was seen once. The gene calls are TRBV4-1 and TRBJ1-5; D not resolved. V lost 0 bases and J 4 bases, leaving 10 bases between the germline ends. The germline V gene encodes CDR1 MGHRA and CDR2 YSYEKL. The length of the CDR3 is 15 residues. The CDR3: CASSQEGGRNQPQHF. In nucleotides, the CDR3 is TGCGCCAGCAGCCAAGAGGGAGGGAGGAATCAGCCCCAGCATTTT.